This T cell receptor (beta chain) was observed in a study of cytomegalovirus exposure and HLA in healthy donors. This clone was observed a handful of times. What it binds is not known. The CDR3 covers 16 residues. Germline assignment: CDR1 SGHAT and CDR2 FQNNGV. V was clipped by 1 base and J by 3 bases, with 13 bases between them. Study results and caveats: The authors reported that TCR beta sequences could predict HLA-A and HLA-B alleles. These predictions were accurate for most subjects in the first cohort.

PCR employed 60 Vbeta and 13 Jbeta primers. Sequenced by immunoSEQ multiplex PCR; TCRdb stores in-frame clones only, minus some. The sample has about 130,000 clones; roughly 82% are singletons. Input material: PBMCs. The sequence was collected from a woman under 30 in good health and CMV-seropositive. This chain uses TRBV11-2 with TRBJ2-1; D may be TRBD2 (7 bases). The CDR3, as DNA: TGTGCCAGCAGCTTAGGCGGGGAGGGGGACTACAATGAGCAGTTCTTC. Protein sequence: CASSLGGEGDYNEQFF.